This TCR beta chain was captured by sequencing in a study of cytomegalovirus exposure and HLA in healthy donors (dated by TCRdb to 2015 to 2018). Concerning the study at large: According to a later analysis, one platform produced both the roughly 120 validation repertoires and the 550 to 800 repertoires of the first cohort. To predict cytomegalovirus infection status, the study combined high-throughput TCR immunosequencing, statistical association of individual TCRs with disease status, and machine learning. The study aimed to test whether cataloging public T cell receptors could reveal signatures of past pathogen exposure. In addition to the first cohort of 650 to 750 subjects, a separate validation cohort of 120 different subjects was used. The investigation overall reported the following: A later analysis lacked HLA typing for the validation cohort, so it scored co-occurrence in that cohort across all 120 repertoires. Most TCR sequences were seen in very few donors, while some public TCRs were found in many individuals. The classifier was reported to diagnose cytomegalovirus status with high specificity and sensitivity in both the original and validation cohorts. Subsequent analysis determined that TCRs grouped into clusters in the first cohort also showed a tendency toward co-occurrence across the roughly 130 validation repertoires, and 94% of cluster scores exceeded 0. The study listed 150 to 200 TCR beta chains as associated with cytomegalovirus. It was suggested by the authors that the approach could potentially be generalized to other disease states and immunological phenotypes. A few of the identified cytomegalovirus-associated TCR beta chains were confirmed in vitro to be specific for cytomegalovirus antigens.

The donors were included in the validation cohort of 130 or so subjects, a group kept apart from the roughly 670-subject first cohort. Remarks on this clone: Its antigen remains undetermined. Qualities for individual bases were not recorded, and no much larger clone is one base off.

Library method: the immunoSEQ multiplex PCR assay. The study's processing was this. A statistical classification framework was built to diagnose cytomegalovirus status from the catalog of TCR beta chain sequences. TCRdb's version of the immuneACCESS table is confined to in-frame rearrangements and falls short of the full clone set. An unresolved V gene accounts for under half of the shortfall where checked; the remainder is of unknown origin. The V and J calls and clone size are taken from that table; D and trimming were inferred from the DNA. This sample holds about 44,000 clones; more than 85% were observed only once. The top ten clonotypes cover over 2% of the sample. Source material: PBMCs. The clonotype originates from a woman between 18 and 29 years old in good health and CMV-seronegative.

The DNA sequence follows: TGTGCCAGCAGTTACTCTCCCCGGTCAGGAAACACCATATATTTT. This is translated as CASSYSPRSGNTIYF. The chain links TRBV6-5 with TRBJ1-3, with the D segment identity uncertain. V gives up 0 bases and J gives up 4 bases, and the segment between their germline ends measures 10 bases. CDR1 and CDR2 were assigned from the germline V gene as MNHEY and SVGAGI. Including cysteine and phenylalanine, the CDR3 has 15 amino acids. The retained sequence is limited to the CDR3, 45 bases, with the frame set at the first base.